The 5 T cell receptor beta chains below come from one sample, sequenced in a study of T cell responses to AZD1222 COVID-19 vaccine. The repertoire was sequenced with immunoSEQ multiplex PCR; TCRdb's copy has only in-frame clones and lacks some. The sample has some 100,000 clones; around 90% are singletons. The material sequenced was peripheral blood, taken on day 0 of AZD1222 vaccination. These receptors were taken from an adult in good health.

The chain employs TRBV12-5 and TRBJ2-3; D is undetermined. The CDR3 extends over 13 amino acids. Trimming pared 5 bases from V and 1 base from J, leaving 7 bases between. Germline V gene lookup returns CDR1 LGHNT and CDR2 FRNRAP. The CDR3 loop reads CASGGPRTDTQYF. The CDR3, as DNA: TGTGCTAGTGGTGGCCCGCGCACAGATACGCAGTATTTT.

This clone turned up a few times. The V call is TRBV18, the J call TRBJ2-7; possibly TRBD2 for D (6 bases). The V gene lost 2 bases and the J gene lost 7 bases, with 21 bases spanning the gap. Germline loops: CDR1 KGHSH, CDR2 LQKENI. The CDR3 has 16 amino acids. The CDR3 coding sequence is TGTGCCAGCTCACCATTCTCCCCCGGGCGGGGATCAGAGCAGTACTTC. This translates into CASSPFSPGRGSEQYF.

Only one count was recorded for this clone. This rearrangement joins TRBV6-6 to TRBJ1-5; tentative D call: TRBD1 (5 bases). CDR1 MNHNY and CDR2 SVGAGI come from the germline V gene (reference sequence). CDR3 length equals 14 residues. The ends were cut back, 0 bases at V and 7 bases at J, with 10 bases in the middle. CDR3 sequence reads: CASSYSGGGQPQHF. CDR3 nucleotides: TGTGCCAGCAGTTACTCTGGGGGGGGACAGCCCCAGCATTTT.

The chain combines TRBV27 with TRBJ2-1; possibly TRBD1 or TRBD2 for D (5 bases each). Germline values: CDR1 MNHEY, CDR2 SMNVEV (reference sequence). The CDR3 has 20 residues. With 5 bases removed from V and 0 bases from J, the gap between germline ends came to 26 bases. CDR3 sequence: CASSRLLRDQLRPSYNEQFF. CDR3 in DNA: TGTGCCAGCAGTCGCCTTCTCCGGGACCAACTCCGACCCTCCTACAATGAGCAGTTCTTC.

V and J are TRBV5-4 and TRBJ1-1, with D perhaps matching TRBD1 (6 bases). The length of the CDR3 is 11 residues. V was cut by 3 bases and J by 8 bases, with 8 bases left in between. Per the germline V gene, CDR1 is SGHNT and CDR2 is YYREEE (reference sequence). The CDR3 region is CASSWRGEAFF. CDR3 nucleotides: TGTGCCAGCAGCTGGAGGGGGGAAGCTTTCTTT.